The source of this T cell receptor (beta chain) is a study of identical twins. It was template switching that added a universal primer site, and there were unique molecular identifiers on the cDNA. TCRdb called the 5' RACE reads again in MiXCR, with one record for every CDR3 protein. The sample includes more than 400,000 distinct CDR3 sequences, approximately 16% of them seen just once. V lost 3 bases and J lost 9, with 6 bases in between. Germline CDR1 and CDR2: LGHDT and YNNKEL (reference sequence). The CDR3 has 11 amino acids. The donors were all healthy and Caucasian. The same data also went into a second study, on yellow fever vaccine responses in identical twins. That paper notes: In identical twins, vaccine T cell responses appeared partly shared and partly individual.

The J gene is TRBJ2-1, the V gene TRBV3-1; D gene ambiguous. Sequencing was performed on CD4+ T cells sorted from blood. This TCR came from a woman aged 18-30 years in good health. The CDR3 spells CASSQRGEQFF. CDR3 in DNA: TGTGCCAGCAGCCAGAGAGGTGAGCAGTTCTTC.